This entry is about one TCR beta chain. Its antigen is not identified. TCRdb's table, derived via immunoSEQ multiplex PCR, lists solely in-frame clones and lacks some. The sample includes 150,000 or so clones, 92% of them seen just once. The data derive from a study of T cell responses to AZD1222 COVID-19 vaccine. The study, taken as a whole, reports: Mapped onto spike, vaccine-associated CD4 TCRs spanned it and were dominant at 160-218 and 743-854.

This CDR3 spans 15 amino acids. Between the trimmed V and J ends, which lost 0 bases and 8 bases, there was a span of 13 bases. Germline CDR1 KGHSH, CDR2 LQKENI. Sequencing was performed on peripheral blood, taken 28 days after the second AZD1222 dose. The sequence was obtained from an adult who received the AZD1222 COVID-19 vaccine. V and J are TRBV18 and TRBJ1-4, with unresolved D. This CDR3 is CASSPPSARGEKLFF. For the CDR3, the DNA is TGTGCCAGCTCACCACCGAGTGCCCGTGGGGAAAAACTGTTTTTT. The variable domain in full, with the rest retrieved from reference TRBV18 and TRBJ1-4, is NAGVMQNPRHLVRRRGQEARLRCSPMKGHSHVYWYRQLPEEGLKFMVYLQKENIIDESGMPKERFSAEFPKEGPSILRIQQVVRGDSAAYFCASSPPSARGEKLFFGSGTQLSVL.